The 21 T cell receptor beta chains below were found in one sample sequenced in a study of early T cells in non-severe SARS-CoV-2 infection. MiXCR, run by TCRdb on the 5' RACE reads, gives a single entry per CDR3 protein. The sample holds approximately 31,000 distinct CDR3 sequences; 5% to 6% are singletons and the top ten take about 6.4%. Sequenced sample: whole blood. The origin of the receptors is an adult who was a healthcare worker with PCR-confirmed SARS-CoV-2 infection or an uninfected control (not recorded which).

The rearrangement uses TRBV12-3 or TRBV12-4 and TRBJ2-7; D is possibly TRBD2 (6 bases). Trimming left V 5 bases short and J 0 bases short, with 11 bases between. This CDR3 is 14 amino acids long. The CDR3 loop reads CASSTRGSSYEQYF. The CDR3 bases are TGTGCCAGCAGTACCCGGGGGAGCTCCTACGAGCAGTACTTC.

CDR3 protein: CSVARDILNQPQHF. The CDR3, as DNA: TGCAGTGTTGCCCGGGACATATTAAATCAGCCCCAGCATTTT. The J gene is TRBJ1-5, the V gene TRBV20-1, with D perhaps TRBD1 (6 bases). Germline V gene sequence: CDR1 DFQATT, CDR2 SNEGSKA (reference sequence). CDR3 length: 14 amino acids. V was clipped by 7 bases and J by 4 bases, with 17 bases between them.

In this sample, this clonotype turned up many times. The gene calls are TRBV5-4 and TRBJ2-1; 11 nucleotides align to TRBD2. The length of the CDR3 is 17 residues. J gave up 7 bases and V 4 bases, and 13 bases lay outside the gene matches. Germline loops: CDR1 SGHNT, CDR2 YYREEE (reference sequence). CDR3 coding DNA: TGTGCCAGCAGCCCAATCGTTCTAGCGGGAGGACGGAATGAGCAGTTCTTC. Its protein product is CASSPIVLAGGRNEQFF.

The genes are TRBV4-2 and TRBJ1-6, with 9 bases fitting TRBD1. Germline V gene data show CDR1 as LGHNA and CDR2 as YNFKEQ. V shed 0 bases, J shed 7 bases, and the junction held 4 bases outside the gene matches. The CDR3 consists of 16 residues. The CDR3, as DNA: TGTGCCAGCAGCCAAGATCCCGGGACAGGGAATTCACCCCTCCACTTT. Translated: CASSQDPGTGNSPLHF.

This clonotype was found many times. The chain links TRBV20-1 to TRBJ2-5; D possibly matches TRBD1 or TRBD2 (5 bases each). CDR1 is DFQATT, CDR2 SNEGSKA, per germline (reference sequence). The CDR3 covers 13 residues. V lost 1 base and J 5 bases, leaving 11 bases between the germline ends. The CDR3 DNA reads TGCAGTGCTAGAGGGCCAGGGAGTGAGACCCAGTACTTC. This gives the protein CSARGPGSETQYF.

This clonotype showed up many times. The chain employs TRBV9 and TRBJ2-5; TRBD1 matches at 8 bases. Germline trimming cut 0 bases from V and 4 bases from J; bases unmatched to any gene: 11. Germline V gene lookup returns CDR1 SGDLS and CDR2 YYNGEE. CDR3 length: 17 amino acids. CDR3 sequence: CASSVGTRRGRGETQYF. For the CDR3, the DNA is TGTGCCAGCAGCGTAGGAACCCGCAGGGGGCGAGGAGAGACCCAGTACTTC.

This clonotype is medium-sized (0.01 to 0.1%). The rearrangement uses TRBV20-1 and TRBJ1-1, with 7 bases aligning to TRBD1. The length of the CDR3 is 15 residues. Germline assignment: CDR1 DFQATT and CDR2 SNEGSKA (reference sequence). With 2 bases clipped from V and 3 bases from J, the junction kept 9 bases outside the gene matches. This CDR3 reads CSARPPGQLYTEAFF. CDR3 bases: TGCAGTGCTAGACCGCCGGGACAGCTTTACACTGAAGCTTTCTTT.

The chain uses TRBV5-1 and TRBJ2-7; D gene unclear. CDR3 length: 13 residues. The germline CDR1 and CDR2 sequences are SGHRS and YFSETQ. The V end was cut by 0 bases, the J end by 6 bases, with 10 bases between. The CDR3: CASSLEAASEQYF. The CDR3, as DNA: TGCGCCAGCAGCTTGGAGGCGGCTAGCGAGCAGTACTTC.

The chain combines TRBV5-4 with TRBJ2-6; 8 nucleotides agree with TRBD1. CDR1 and CDR2 from the germline V gene are SGHNT and YYREEE (reference sequence). The CDR3 runs 18 residues. Germline trimming cut 4 bases from V and 0 bases from J; bases unmatched to any gene: 9. The CDR3 DNA reads TGTGCCAGCAGCCCCCGGGACAGGTCTAACTCTGGGGCCAACGTCCTGACTTTC. Amino acids: CASSPRDRSNSGANVLTF.

This chain links TRBV20-1 with TRBJ2-3; D is ambiguous. Deletions cut 0 bases from V and 0 bases from J, with 10 bases between. The CDR3 runs 15 residues. CDR1 and CDR2 (germline): DFQATT, SNEGSKA (reference sequence). This CDR3 reads CSARDKTHSTDTQYF. In nucleotides, the CDR3 is TGCAGTGCTAGAGATAAAACCCATAGCACAGATACGCAGTATTTT.

This clonotype was observed a handful of times. V gene TRBV28 combines with J gene TRBJ1-2; no clear D gene. Germline V lookup: CDR1 MDHEN, CDR2 SYDVKM. The CDR3 extends over 15 amino acids. V lost 4 bases and J 8 bases, leaving 20 bases between the germline ends. The CDR3 sequence is CASSYPPGSESGYTF. CDR3 in DNA: TGTGCCAGCAGTTACCCCCCAGGCTCTGAGTCCGGCTACACCTTC.

This clonotype occurred a few times. This chain joins TRBV20-1 and TRBJ1-4; TRBD1 might be the D (5 bases). This CDR3 region has 13 residues. CDR1 and CDR2 from the germline V gene are DFQATT and SNEGSKA (reference sequence). V lost 3 bases, J lost 8 bases, and 13 bases lay in between. CDR3 DNA sequence: TGCAGTGCTAGCGCACAGGCTGGGGAAAAACTGTTTTTT. It is translated as CSASAQAGEKLFF.

This clonotype has just a few counts. The chain employs TRBV2 and TRBJ2-1, with 9 bases aligning to TRBD2. CDR1 and CDR2 (germline): SNHLY, FYNNEI. V gave up 1 base and J gave up 3 bases; unmatched junction bases: 4. This CDR3 spans 16 amino acids. The CDR3 DNA reads TGTGCCAGCAGTGAAGTAGCGGGAGTTATCTACAATGAGCAGTTCTTC. It codes for CASSEVAGVIYNEQFF.

This clonotype was recorded at least ten times. J is TRBJ2-1 and V is TRBV3-1; no firm D call. The germline V gene encodes CDR1 LGHDT and CDR2 YNNKEL (reference sequence). CDR3 length: 13 residues. Trimming stripped 4 bases from V and 4 bases from J, with 8 bases between. CDR3 region: CASSPPPYNEQFF. DNA of the CDR3: TGTGCCAGCAGCCCCCCCCCTTACAATGAGCAGTTCTTC.

This clonotype was found many times. This chain uses TRBV4-1 with TRBJ2-7, with D perhaps matching TRBD2 (6 bases). The length of the CDR3 is 15 residues. Germline-derived CDR1 and CDR2 are MGHRA and YSYEKL. V lost 2 bases and J lost 6, with 17 bases in between. In DNA, the CDR3 is TGCGCCAGCAGCCAAATTCCTGGGACTGTCATCGAGCAGTACTTC. This gives the protein CASSQIPGTVIEQYF.

The chain joins TRBV5-1 to TRBJ2-2; D tentatively reads TRBD1 or TRBD2 (5 bases each). The CDR3 length is 14 residues. Germline assignment: CDR1 SGHRS and CDR2 YFSETQ. V lost 5 bases to trimming and J lost 1 base, with 9 bases between them. CDR3 in amino acids: CASSWDGNTGELFF. DNA for the CDR3: TGCGCCAGCAGTTGGGACGGGAACACCGGGGAGCTGTTTTTT.

This clonotype was detected many times. The J gene is TRBJ2-2, the V gene TRBV28; no clear D. The CDR3 contains 16 residues. CDR1 MDHEN and CDR2 SYDVKM come from the germline V gene. V lost 5 bases and J 0 bases, leaving 13 bases between the germline ends. This CDR3 reads CASSPRRRANTGELFF. For the CDR3, the DNA is TGTGCCAGCAGTCCCCGACGTCGCGCGAACACCGGGGAGCTGTTTTTT.

This clonotype showed up many times. The chain couples TRBV14 to TRBJ2-7; maybe TRBD2 (6 bases). CDR1 is SGHDN, CDR2 FVKESK, per germline. The CDR3 contains 15 residues. V was cut by 0 bases and J by 0 bases, with 9 bases left in between. The CDR3 is CASSQDPGSSYEQYF. The DNA of the CDR3 is TGTGCCAGCAGCCAAGATCCCGGGAGCTCCTACGAGCAGTACTTC.

The table lists this clonotype with many counts. One junction end disagrees with the germline gene, perhaps due to a read error. The chain employs TRBV20-1 and TRBJ1-6; TRBD1 might be the D (5 bases). Germline lookup yields CDR1 DFQATT and CDR2 SNEGSKA (reference sequence). This CDR3 is built from 13 residues. CDR3 sequence (DNA): TGCAGTGCTAGTAGCTGGGGGGGGTCACCCCTCCATTTT. Translated, it gives CSASSWGGSPLHF.

This clonotype is labeled as medium-sized. V usage is TRBV3-1 and J usage is TRBJ1-5; D gene uncertain. V lost 5 bases to trimming and J lost 4 bases, with 9 bases between them. The germline gives CDR1 LGHDT, CDR2 YNNKEL (reference sequence). CDR3 length: 13 amino acids. The CDR3 nucleotides read TGTGCCAGCAGCGCGAGTAGAAATCAGCCCCAGCATTTT. It is translated as CASSASRNQPQHF.

The chain recombines TRBV30 with TRBJ2-7; D might be TRBD1 (5 bases). Trimming left V 8 bases short and J 5 bases short, with 13 bases between. From germline, CDR1 is GTSNPN and CDR2 SVGIG (reference sequence). The CDR3 runs to 11 residues. CDR3 nucleotide sequence: TGTGCCCTAGGGGCCGCGGACGAGCAGTACTTC. It translates to CALGAADEQYF. The full variable domain, its missing parts supplied by reference TRBV30 and TRBJ2-7, is SQTIHQWPATLVQPVGSPLSLECTVEGTSNPNLYWYRQAAGRGLQLLFYSVGIGQISSEVPQNLSASRPQDRQFILSSKKLLLSDSGFYLCALGAADEQYFGPGTRLTVT.